This T cell receptor beta chain appears in the sequencing data of a study of CD8+ T cells in alopecia areata. Study summary: Scoring of treated patients' severity used the percentage of affected scalp area.

Isolated RNA was reverse transcribed into cDNA used as the sequencing template. The table came from immunoSEQ multiplex PCR; TCRdb's copy has only in-frame clones and leaves some out. The sample includes approximately 140,000 clones, about 86% of them seen just once. Concerning this clone itself: Its target is unknown.

Specified treatment: oral pan-JAK inhibitor, 5-10 mg twice daily. Points from the study as a whole: While tofacitinib was given, many expanded lesional clones persisted in scalp and blood. Only a single nonresponder existed, so baseline CD8+ expansion links stay unclear.

This receptor was obtained from a human donor with alopecia areata. Sequencing used CD8+ T cells sorted from blood, obtained at week 4, from a patient treated with tofacitinib.

The CDR3 spells CAWSDAVPTGELFF. DNA of the CDR3: TGTGCCTGGAGTGATGCGGTGCCCACCGGGGAGCTGTTTTTT. J is TRBJ2-2 and V is TRBV30; D gene unclear. This CDR3 region has 14 residues. V was clipped by 1 base and J by 4 bases, with 10 bases between them. CDR1 and CDR2 from the germline V gene are GTSNPN and SVGIG (reference sequence).